This T cell receptor beta chain is from a study of blood T cells in healthy people across ages. Study-wide findings and caveats: No one knew whether donors had CMV, which possibly confounded expanded clonotype changes. More naive CD4+ cells and higher diversity were found in long-lived than in aged donors.

This clonotype was seen many times. Its target is not known. The CDR3 is made up of 14 amino acids. The V end lost 0 bases, the J end lost 7 bases, and 16 bases lay between the germline ends. Germline V gene data show CDR1 as DFQATT and CDR2 as SNEGSKA (reference sequence). Alongside a J-beta primer mix, a sample-barcoded 5' primer served in a second PCR lasting about 7 to 11 cycles. Any given sample supplied a minimum of 2.5 million CDR3-containing paired-end reads. Each CDR3 protein is one row after TCRdb ran MiXCR on the 5' RACE reads. The repertoire includes 650,000 to 1,000,000 distinct CDR3 sequences, roughly 34% of them detected once, and 10% to 15% sits in the top ten.

Sequenced material: blood. This chain uses TRBV20-1 with TRBJ2-7, with D possibly called TRBD1 or TRBD2 (5 bases each). The source is a man aged 18 to 30 in good health. CDR3 bases: TGCAGTGCTAGAGATCCGGGGCGAGCTGGGGAGCAGTACTTC. Translating gives CSARDPGRAGEQYF.